This T cell receptor (beta chain) came from a study of blood T cells in healthy people across ages. General study findings and limits: Naive T cell percentage strongly correlated with TCR beta diversity.

This clonotype was observed a few times. The antigen is undetermined. The V gene's germline CDR1 is MNHEY and CDR2 SVGAGI. The CDR3 runs 13 residues. V dropped 5 bases and J dropped 3 bases, with 8 bases sitting between them. Donor samples were obtained from healthy Caucasian individuals from Russia, aged about 6 to 90. A sample-barcoded 5' primer and a J-beta primer mix were used in a second PCR of about 6 to 12 cycles. With 12 random nucleotides, a template-switch adaptor tagged each individual cDNA molecule. TCRdb itself ran the 5' RACE reads through MiXCR, one entry per CDR3 protein. The table records 650,000 to 800,000 distinct CDR3 sequences, 45% to 60% of them present only once.

The chain combines TRBV6-5 with TRBJ1-3, with D perhaps TRBD1 (5 bases). Material: blood. This TCR came from a woman over 75 in good health. The CDR3 loop reads CASSDGGGNTIYF. For the CDR3, the DNA is TGTGCCAGCAGTGACGGGGGTGGAAACACCATATATTTT.